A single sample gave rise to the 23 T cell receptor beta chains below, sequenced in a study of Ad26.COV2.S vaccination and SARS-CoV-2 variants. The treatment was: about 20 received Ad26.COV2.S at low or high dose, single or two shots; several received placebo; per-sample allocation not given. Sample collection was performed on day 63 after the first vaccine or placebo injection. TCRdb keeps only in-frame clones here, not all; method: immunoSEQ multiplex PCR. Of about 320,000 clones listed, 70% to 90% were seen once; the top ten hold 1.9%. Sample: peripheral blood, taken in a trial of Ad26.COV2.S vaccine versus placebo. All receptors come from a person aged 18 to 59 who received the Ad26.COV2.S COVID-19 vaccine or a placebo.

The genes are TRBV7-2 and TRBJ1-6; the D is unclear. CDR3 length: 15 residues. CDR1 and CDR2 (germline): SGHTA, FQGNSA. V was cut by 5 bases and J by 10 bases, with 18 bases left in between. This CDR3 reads CASSNREAPRSPLHF. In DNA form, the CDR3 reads TGTGCCAGCAGCAATCGGGAGGCACCCAGGTCACCCCTCCACTTT.

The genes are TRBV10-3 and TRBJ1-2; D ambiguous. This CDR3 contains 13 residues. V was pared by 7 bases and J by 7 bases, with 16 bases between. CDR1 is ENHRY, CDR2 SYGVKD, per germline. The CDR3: CAIKMDQTFGYTF. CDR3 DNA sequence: TGTGCCATCAAAATGGACCAAACCTTTGGCTACACCTTC.

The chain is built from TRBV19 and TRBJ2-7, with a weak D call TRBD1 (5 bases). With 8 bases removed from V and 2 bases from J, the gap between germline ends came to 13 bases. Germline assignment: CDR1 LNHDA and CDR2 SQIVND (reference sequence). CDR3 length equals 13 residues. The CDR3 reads CASANRSTYEQYF. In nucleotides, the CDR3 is TGTGCCAGTGCGAACAGGTCCACCTACGAGCAGTACTTC.

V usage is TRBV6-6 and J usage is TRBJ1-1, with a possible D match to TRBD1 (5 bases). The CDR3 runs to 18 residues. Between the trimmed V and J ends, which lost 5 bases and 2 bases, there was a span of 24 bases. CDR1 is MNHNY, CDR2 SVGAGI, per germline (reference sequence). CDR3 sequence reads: CASSPRAGFASANTEAFF. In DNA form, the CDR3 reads TGTGCCAGCAGTCCTAGGGCAGGGTTCGCGTCAGCAAACACTGAAGCTTTCTTT.

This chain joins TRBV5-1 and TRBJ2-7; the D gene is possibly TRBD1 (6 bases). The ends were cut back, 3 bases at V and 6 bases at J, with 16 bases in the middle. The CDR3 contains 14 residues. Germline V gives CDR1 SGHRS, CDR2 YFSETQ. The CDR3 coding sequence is TGCGCCAGCAGCTCAAACCCGGGACAACTCGAGCAGTACTTC. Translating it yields CASSSNPGQLEQYF.

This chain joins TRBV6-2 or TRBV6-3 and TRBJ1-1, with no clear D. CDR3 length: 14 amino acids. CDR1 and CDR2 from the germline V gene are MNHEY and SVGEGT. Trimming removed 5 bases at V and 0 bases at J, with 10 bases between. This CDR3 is CASSPITVNTEAFF. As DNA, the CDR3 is TGTGCCAGCAGTCCAATCACAGTGAACACTGAAGCTTTCTTT.

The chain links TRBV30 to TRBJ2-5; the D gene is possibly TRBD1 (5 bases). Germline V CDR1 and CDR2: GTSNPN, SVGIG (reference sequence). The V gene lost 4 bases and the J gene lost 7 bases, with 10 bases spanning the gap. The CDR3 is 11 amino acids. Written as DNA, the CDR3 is TGTGCCTGGAAAAAAACAGGGACCCAGTACTTC. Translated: CAWKKTGTQYF.

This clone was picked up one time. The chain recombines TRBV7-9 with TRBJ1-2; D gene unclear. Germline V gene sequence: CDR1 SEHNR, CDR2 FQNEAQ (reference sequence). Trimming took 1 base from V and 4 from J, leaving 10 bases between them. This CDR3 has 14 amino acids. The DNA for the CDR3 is TGTGCCAGCAGCTTAGTTGGGGTTGGCTATGGCTACACCTTC. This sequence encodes CASSLVGVGYGYTF.

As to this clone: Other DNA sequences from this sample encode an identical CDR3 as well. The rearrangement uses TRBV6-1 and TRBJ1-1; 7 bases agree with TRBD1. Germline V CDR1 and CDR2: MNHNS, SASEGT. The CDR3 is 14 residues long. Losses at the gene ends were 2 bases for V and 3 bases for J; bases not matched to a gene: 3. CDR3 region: CASSESGGDTEAFF. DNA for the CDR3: TGTGCCAGCAGTGAATCAGGGGGAGACACTGAAGCTTTCTTT.

This CDR3 is CASSPHRVNTEAFF. CDR3 in DNA: TGTGCCAGCAGCCCCCACCGTGTGAACACTGAAGCTTTCTTT. V gene TRBV9 combines with J gene TRBJ1-1, with unresolved D. The CDR3 loop spans 14 amino acids. Germline CDR1 and CDR2: SGDLS and YYNGEE. V was cut by 4 bases and J by 0 bases, with 10 bases left in between.

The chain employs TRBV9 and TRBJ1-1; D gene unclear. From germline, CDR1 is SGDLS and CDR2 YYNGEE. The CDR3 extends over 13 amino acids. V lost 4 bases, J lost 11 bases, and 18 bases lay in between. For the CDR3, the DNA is TGTGCCAGCAGCCCCCTTGAGGGAGTCGGGGCTTTCTTT. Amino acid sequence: CASSPLEGVGAFF.

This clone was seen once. CDR3 region: CASSLPIGTQYF. In nucleotides, the CDR3 is TGTGCCAGCAGCTTACCTATAGGGACCCAGTACTTC. The rearrangement links TRBV7-9 to TRBJ2-5; D is uncertain. The V and J ends lost 2 bases and 7 bases respectively, with 8 bases between them. This CDR3 has 12 residues. Germline V gene data show CDR1 as SEHNR and CDR2 as FQNEAQ (reference sequence).

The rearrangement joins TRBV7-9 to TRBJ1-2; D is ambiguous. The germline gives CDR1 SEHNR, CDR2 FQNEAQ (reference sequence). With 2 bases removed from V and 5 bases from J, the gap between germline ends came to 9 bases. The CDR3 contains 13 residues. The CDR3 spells CASSLSQLYGYTF. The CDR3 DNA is TGTGCCAGCAGCTTAAGTCAGCTATATGGCTACACCTTC.

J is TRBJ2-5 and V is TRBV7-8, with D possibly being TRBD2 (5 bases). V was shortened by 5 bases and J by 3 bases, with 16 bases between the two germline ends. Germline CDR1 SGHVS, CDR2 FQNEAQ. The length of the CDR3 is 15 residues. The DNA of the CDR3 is TGTGCCAGCAGCACCCGGACTCCGGGGAAAGAGACCCAGTACTTC. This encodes CASSTRTPGKETQYF.

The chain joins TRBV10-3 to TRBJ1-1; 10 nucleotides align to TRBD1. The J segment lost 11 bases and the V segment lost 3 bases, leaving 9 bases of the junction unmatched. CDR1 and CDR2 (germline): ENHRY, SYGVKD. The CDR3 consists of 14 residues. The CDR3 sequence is CAISDGTGVLWAFF. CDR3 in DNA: TGTGCCATCAGTGATGGGACAGGGGTGCTGTGGGCTTTCTTT.

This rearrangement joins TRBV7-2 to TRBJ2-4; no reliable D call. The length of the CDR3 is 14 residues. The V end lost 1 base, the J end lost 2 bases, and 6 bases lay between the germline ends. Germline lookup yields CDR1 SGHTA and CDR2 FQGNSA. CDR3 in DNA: TGTGCCAGCAGCTTAGGACTGACCAAAAACATTCAGTACTTC. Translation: CASSLGLTKNIQYF.

The CDR3 loop is CASSQVAGGHNEQFF. CDR3 DNA: TGTGCCAGCAGCCAAGTAGCGGGGGGGCATAATGAGCAGTTCTTC. The chain uses TRBV3-1 (or the pseudogene TRBV3-2) and TRBJ2-1; the match to TRBD2 covers 11 bases. The CDR3 runs 15 residues. After removal of 1 base from V and 7 bases from J, the junction contained 3 bases not matched to a gene. Germline CDR1 and CDR2: LGHDT and YNNKEL (reference sequence).

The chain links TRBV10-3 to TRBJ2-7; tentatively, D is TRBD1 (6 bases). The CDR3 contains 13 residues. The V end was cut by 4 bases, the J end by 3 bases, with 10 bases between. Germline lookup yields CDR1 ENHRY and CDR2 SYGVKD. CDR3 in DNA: TGTGCCATCAGTGTACAGGGTTACTACGAGCAGTACTTC. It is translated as CAISVQGYYEQYF.

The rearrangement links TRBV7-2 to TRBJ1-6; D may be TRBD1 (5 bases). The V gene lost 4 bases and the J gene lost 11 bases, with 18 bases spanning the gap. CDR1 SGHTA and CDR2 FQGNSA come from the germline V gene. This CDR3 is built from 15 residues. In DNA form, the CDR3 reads TGTGCCAGCAGCTCTAGTGGAGGGGTCCGCACACCCCTCCACTTT. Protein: CASSSSGGVRTPLHF.

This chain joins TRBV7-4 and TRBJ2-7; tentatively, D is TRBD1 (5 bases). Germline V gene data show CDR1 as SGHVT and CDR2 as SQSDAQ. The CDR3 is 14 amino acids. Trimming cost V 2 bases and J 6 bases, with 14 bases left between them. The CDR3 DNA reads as TGTGCCAGCAGCTTAACGCACCAGGGCCGCGAGCAGTACTTC. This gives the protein CASSLTHQGREQYF.

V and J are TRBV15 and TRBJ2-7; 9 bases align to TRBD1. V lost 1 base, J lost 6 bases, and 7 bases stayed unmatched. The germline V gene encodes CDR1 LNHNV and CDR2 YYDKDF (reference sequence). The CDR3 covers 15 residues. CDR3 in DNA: TGTGCCACCAGCAGAGTAGGGACAGGGTCGGTCGAGCAGTACTTC. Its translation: CATSRVGTGSVEQYF. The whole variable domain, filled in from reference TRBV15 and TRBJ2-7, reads DAMVIQNPRYQVTQFGKPVTLSCSQTLNHNVMYWYQQKSSQAPKLLFHYYDKDFNNEADTPDNFQSRRPNTSFCFLDIRSPGLGDTAMYLCATSRVGTGSVEQYFGPGTRLTVT.

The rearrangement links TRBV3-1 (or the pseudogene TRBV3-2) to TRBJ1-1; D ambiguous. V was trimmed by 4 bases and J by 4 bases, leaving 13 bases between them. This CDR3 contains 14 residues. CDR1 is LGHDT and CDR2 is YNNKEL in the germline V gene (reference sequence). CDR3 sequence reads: CASSLPPPGTEAFF. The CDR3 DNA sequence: TGTGCCAGCAGCCTTCCCCCCCCCGGCACTGAAGCTTTCTTT.

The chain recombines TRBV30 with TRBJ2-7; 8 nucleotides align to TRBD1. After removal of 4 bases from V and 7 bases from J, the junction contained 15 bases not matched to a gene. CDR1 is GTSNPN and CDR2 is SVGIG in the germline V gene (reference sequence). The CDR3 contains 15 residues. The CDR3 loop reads CAWTQGGQGAREQYF. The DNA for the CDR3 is TGTGCCTGGACCCAGGGGGGCCAGGGGGCTCGGGAGCAGTACTTC.